A single sample is the source of the 2 T cell receptor beta chains below, sequenced in a study of blood T cell repertoires in COVID-19. Here immunoSEQ multiplex PCR was the method, and the copy in TCRdb shows in-frame clones only, minus some. The table includes some 76,000 clones, approximately 90% detected once. Sequenced material: peripheral blood. These receptors originate from a woman aged 18-29 years with acute or convalescent COVID-19.

V and J are TRBV6-5 and TRBJ2-7, with 8 positions matching TRBD2. The CDR3 length is 12 residues. J lost 5 bases, V lost 8 bases, and 5 bases had no gene match. Germline lookup yields CDR1 MNHEY and CDR2 SVGAGI. The CDR3 coding sequence is TGTGCCAGCGGGACTAGTTCCCACGAGCAGTACTTC. Translating it yields CASGTSSHEQYF.

This clone was recorded once. The chain uses TRBV5-4 and TRBJ2-1, with 11 bases fitting TRBD2. Germline loops: CDR1 SGHNT, CDR2 YYREEE (reference sequence). The ends lost 5 bases at V and 3 bases at J; junction bases unmatched: 4. The CDR3 runs to 15 residues. The DNA for the CDR3 is TGTGCCAGCAGAATAGCGGGGGGGCGCTACAATGAGCAGTTCTTC. Translating it yields CASRIAGGRYNEQFF.